This T cell receptor beta chain was observed in a study of somatic mutations in cytotoxic T cells in rheumatoid arthritis. Clones were read by immunoSEQ multiplex PCR, and TCRdb kept only the in-frame ones, dropping some. The table includes approximately 20,000 clones, approximately 80% detected once. V lost 0 bases to trimming and J lost 10 bases; unmatched junction nucleotides: 12. The CDR3 is made up of 17 amino acids. The germline V gene encodes CDR1 MGHRA and CDR2 YSYEKL. Study results and caveats: Unidentified antigens were the targets of the expanded CD8+ clones. Greater age accompanied higher CD8+ clonality in rheumatoid arthritis patients, a pattern that was absent in healthy controls. Patients with a largest CD8+ clone exceeding 20% of CD8+ cells numbered 8 of 65. In rheumatoid arthritis patients, the slight underrepresentation of TRBV07 was not adjusted for multiple comparisons.

On this clone: Its antigen is unknown.

Sequenced: CD8+ T cells sorted from blood. This sequence originates from a woman aged 50 to 60 in good health. The V call is TRBV4-1, the J call TRBJ2-1, with 10 positions matching TRBD1. The CDR3 nucleotides are TGCGCCAGCAGCCAAGACGGCGGGACAGGGGTTAAGGGGGAGCAGTTCTTC. Translation: CASSQDGGTGVKGEQFF.